Here is one T cell receptor beta chain with its context. Antigen: not known. Germline V gene lookup returns CDR1 MNHEY and CDR2 SVGAGI. The CDR3 runs 12 residues. The data stem from a study of monozygotic twins with inflammatory bowel disease. TCRdb reprocessed the 5' RACE reads and reports one entry per CDR3 protein, with no DNA. The listing records 300,000 to 400,000 distinct CDR3 sequences. Study results and limitations: Against healthy co-twins, IBD patients had lower TCRbeta diversity (measured by inverse Simpson).

V is TRBV6-5 and J is TRBJ2-2; the TCRdb call, TRBD2, lacks DNA for checking. This TCR derives from a human donor with ulcerative colitis or Crohn's disease, or a healthy co-twin of an affected twin (not recorded which). Material: blood. The CDR3 reads CASTGPTGELFF.